This entry features one T cell receptor beta chain sequence. The data were taken from a study of blood T cell repertoires in COVID-19. Study details: In each case, the material was cDNA or gDNA derived from T cells, B-cell-depleted T cells, or PBMCs.

As originally analysed: It was from reference gene primer amplification that nucleated cell counts were estimated. Assay used: immunoSEQ multiplex PCR; TCRdb lists only in-frame clones, some missing. V and J calls and clone size are those listed in that table; D and trimming were worked out from the DNA. The sample contains about 250,000 clones, around 88% of which appear only once. There are 13 residues in the CDR3. Per the germline V gene, CDR1 is MNHEY and CDR2 is SVGEGT. V was pared by 6 bases and J by 2 bases, with 10 bases between. Sequenced: peripheral blood. This rearrangement joins TRBV6-2 or TRBV6-3 to TRBJ1-2; D might be TRBD1 (5 bases). The TCR was taken from an elderly man with acute or convalescent COVID-19. The CDR3 reads CASSLDTNYGYTF. In nucleotides, the CDR3 is TGTGCCAGCAGCTTGGACACGAACTATGGCTACACCTTC.